This TCR beta chain is from a study of CD8+CD57+ T cells in acquired aplastic anemia. About the research overall: The mean DNA yield obtained from sorted CD4+ and CD8+ cells came to approximately 3.2 ug.

Note on this clonotype: Antigen specificity is unknown.

Whole-study results and caveats: There were 25 to 30 CD8+ CDR3 sequences that occurred in both patients and controls.

This CDR3 contains 15 residues. Germline V gene sequence: CDR1 SGDLS, CDR2 YYNGEE. The V and J ends lost 4 bases and 8 bases, in that order; junction bases with no gene match: 9. CDR3 and TCR beta VDJ profiling relied on genomic DNA as the template. TCRdb called the reads again in MiXCR, with one record for every CDR3 protein. The sample has approximately 220,000 distinct CDR3 sequences; 40% to 50% are singletons. Sequencing involved patients with CD8+CD57+ cell expansion previously shown by flow cytometry. The sample consisted of sorted CD4+, CD8+, or CD8+CD57+ T cells (not recorded which) from PBMCs. The chain recombines TRBV9 with TRBJ1-6, with TRBD1 identical over 7 bases. The clonotype originates from a human donor with aplastic anemia. DNA for the CDR3: TGTGCCAGCAGCCCTTCGGGACAGCGAGATTCACCCCTCCACTTT. This translates into CASSPSGQRDSPLHF.